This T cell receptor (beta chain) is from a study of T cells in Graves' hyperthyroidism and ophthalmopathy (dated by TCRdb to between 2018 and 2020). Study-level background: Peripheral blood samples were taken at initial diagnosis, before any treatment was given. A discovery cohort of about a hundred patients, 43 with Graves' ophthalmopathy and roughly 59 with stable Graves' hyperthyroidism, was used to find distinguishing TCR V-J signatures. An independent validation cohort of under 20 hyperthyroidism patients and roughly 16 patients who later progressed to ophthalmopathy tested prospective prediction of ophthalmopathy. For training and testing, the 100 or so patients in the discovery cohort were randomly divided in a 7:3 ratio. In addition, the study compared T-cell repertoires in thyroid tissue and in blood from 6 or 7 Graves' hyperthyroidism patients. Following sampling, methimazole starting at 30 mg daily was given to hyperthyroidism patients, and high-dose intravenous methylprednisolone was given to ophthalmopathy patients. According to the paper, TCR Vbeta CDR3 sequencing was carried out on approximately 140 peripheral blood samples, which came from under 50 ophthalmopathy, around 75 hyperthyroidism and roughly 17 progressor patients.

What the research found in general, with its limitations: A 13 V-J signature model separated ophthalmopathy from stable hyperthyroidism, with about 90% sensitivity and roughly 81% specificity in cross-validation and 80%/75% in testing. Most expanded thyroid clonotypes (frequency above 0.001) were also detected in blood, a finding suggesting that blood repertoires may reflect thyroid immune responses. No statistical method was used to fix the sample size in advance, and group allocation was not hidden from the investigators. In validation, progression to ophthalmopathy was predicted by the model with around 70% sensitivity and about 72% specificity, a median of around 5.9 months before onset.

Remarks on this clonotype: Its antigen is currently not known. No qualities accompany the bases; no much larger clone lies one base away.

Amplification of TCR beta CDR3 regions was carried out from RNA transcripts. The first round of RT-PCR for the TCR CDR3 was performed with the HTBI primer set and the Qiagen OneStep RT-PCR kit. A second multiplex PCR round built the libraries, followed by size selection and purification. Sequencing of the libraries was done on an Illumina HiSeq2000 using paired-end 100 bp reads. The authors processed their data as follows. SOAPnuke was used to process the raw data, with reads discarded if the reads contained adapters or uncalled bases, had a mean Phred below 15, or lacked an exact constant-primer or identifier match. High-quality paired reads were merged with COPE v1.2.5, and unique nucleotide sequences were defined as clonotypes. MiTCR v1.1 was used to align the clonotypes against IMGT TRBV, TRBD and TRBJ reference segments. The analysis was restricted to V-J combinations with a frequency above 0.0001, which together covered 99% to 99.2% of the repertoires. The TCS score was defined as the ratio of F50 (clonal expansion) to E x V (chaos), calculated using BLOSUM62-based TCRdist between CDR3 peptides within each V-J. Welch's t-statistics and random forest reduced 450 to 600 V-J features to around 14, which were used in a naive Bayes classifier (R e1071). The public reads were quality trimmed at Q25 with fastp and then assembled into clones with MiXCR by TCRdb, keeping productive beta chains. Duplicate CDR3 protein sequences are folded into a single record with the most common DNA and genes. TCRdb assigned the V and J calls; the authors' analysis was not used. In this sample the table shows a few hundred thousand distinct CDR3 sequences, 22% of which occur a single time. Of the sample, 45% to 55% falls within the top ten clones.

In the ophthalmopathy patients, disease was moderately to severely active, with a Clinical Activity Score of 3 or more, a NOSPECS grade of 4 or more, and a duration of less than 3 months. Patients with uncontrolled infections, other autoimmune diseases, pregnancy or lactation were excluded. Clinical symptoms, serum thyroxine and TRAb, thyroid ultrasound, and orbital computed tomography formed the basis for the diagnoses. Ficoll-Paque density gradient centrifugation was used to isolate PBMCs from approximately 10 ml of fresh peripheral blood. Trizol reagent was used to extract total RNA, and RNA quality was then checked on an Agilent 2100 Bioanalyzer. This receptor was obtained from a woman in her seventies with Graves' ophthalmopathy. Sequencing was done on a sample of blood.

The CDR3 loop reads CSAMTPVKTNEQFF. The DNA reads as follows: TGCAGTGCAATGACTCCCGTAAAAACCAATGAGCAGTTCTTC. This chain is built from TRBV20-1 and TRBJ2-1; there is no confident call for the D gene. The V and J ends are trimmed by 6 bases and 6 bases, leaving 18 bases between them. From its cysteine to its phenylalanine, the CDR3 spans 14 amino acids. The kept DNA is CDR3 alone, 42 bases in frame from the first base. CDR1 DFQATT and CDR2 SNEGSKA are derived from the germline V gene (reference sequence).